Sequencing of this T cell receptor (beta chain) was carried out in a study of neurological immune-mediated disorders. MiXCR was run by TCRdb on the 5' RACE reads, yielding one entry per CDR3 protein. The profile shows roughly 100,000 distinct CDR3 sequences, 3.5% of them singletons. CDR1 DFQATT and CDR2 SNEGSKA come from the germline V gene (reference sequence). V lost 0 bases and J 6 bases, leaving 6 bases between the germline ends. CDR3 length: 11 amino acids. The TCR sequence derives from a woman aged 18-29 years with multiple sclerosis. The sample taken for sequencing was PBMCs. The chain is built from TRBV20-1 and TRBJ2-7; D remains unclear. CDR3 loop: CSARDGTEQYF. The DNA of the CDR3 is TGCAGTGCTAGAGACGGAACCGAGCAGTACTTC.